These 26 T cell receptor beta chains were sequenced from one sample in a study of T-cell reconstitution after alpha-beta-depleted transplantation in children. As it was prepared, the TCRbeta library received unique molecular identifiers. TCRdb re-called the PCR reads through MiXCR, storing one row per CDR3 protein. Seen here are approximately 400,000 distinct CDR3 sequences, 11% observed once, and the top ten hold 4.5% to 6.5%. This sample comprised PBMCs from the stem cell graft donor, obtained from the stem cell graft. The receptors stem from a human donor who donated a stem cell graft to a child with acute myeloid leukemia.

Many counts were recorded for this clonotype. The chain links TRBV29-1 to TRBJ2-7; weak D call: TRBD1 (5 bases). The ends were cut back, 6 bases at V and 2 bases at J, with 11 bases in the middle. Germline loops: CDR1 SQVTM, CDR2 ANQGSEA. This CDR3 has 12 residues. The CDR3 here is CSVSAGPYEQYF. The CDR3 DNA reads TGCAGCGTCTCTGCAGGGCCCTACGAGCAGTACTTC.

The chain links TRBV29-1 to TRBJ1-1, with D tentatively TRBD1 (5 bases). This CDR3 spans 11 amino acids. From germline, CDR1 is SQVTM and CDR2 ANQGSEA. The V gene lost 6 bases and the J gene lost 5 bases, with 10 bases spanning the gap. The CDR3 sequence is CSVLGGTEAFF. As DNA, the CDR3 is TGCAGCGTACTGGGGGGGACTGAAGCTTTCTTT.

The V call is TRBV25-1, the J call TRBJ2-7; D gene ambiguous. Deletions cut 3 bases from V and 6 bases from J, with 9 bases between. Germline CDR1 is MGHDK and CDR2 is SYGVNS. The CDR3 sequence is 12 residues long. For the CDR3, the DNA is TGTGCCAGCAGTGATCCCATAAGCGAGCAGTACTTC. This sequence encodes CASSDPISEQYF.

The chain has TRBV7-2 and TRBJ2-1; D is undetermined. Germline V gives CDR1 SGHTA, CDR2 FQGNSA. The CDR3 spans 14 residues. Between the trimmed V and J ends, which lost 1 base and 7 bases, there was a span of 11 bases. CDR3 DNA: TGTGCCAGCAGCTTAGGTCAAGCGCGGAATGAGCAGTTCTTC. Amino acids: CASSLGQARNEQFF.

The chain is built from TRBV20-1 and TRBJ2-2; 10 bases match TRBD1. CDR3 length: 13 residues. The V segment lost 6 bases and the J segment 5 bases; nucleotides outside the gene matches: 3. CDR1 and CDR2 from the germline V gene are DFQATT and SNEGSKA (reference sequence). DNA for the CDR3: TGCAGTGCAGGACAGGGGGTTACCGGGGAGCTGTTTTTT. It codes for CSAGQGVTGELFF.

The chain has TRBV20-1 and TRBJ2-7; 8 nucleotides agree with TRBD2. The CDR3 spans 12 residues. Germline V gives CDR1 DFQATT, CDR2 SNEGSKA (reference sequence). V lost 1 base and J lost 7; bases outside the gene matches: 3. The CDR3 DNA reads as TGCAGTGCTAGAGGTGTAGCGGGGGAGCAGTACGTC. It translates to CSARGVAGEQYV.

This clonotype was counted between two and nine times. The chain uses TRBV20-1 and TRBJ2-7; TRBD1 aligns across 9 bases. From germline, CDR1 is DFQATT and CDR2 SNEGSKA (reference sequence). The CDR3 has 15 amino acids. Losses at the gene ends were 1 base for V and 4 bases for J; bases not matched to a gene: 8. The CDR3 reads CSARVDRGGGYEQYF. The CDR3 DNA follows: TGCAGTGCTAGAGTCGACAGGGGGGGAGGGTACGAGCAGTACTTC.

This clonotype appeared a few times. The chain carries TRBV29-1 and TRBJ2-5; 9 nucleotides line up with TRBD1. Germline V CDR1 and CDR2: SQVTM, ANQGSEA. J lost 3 bases, V lost 5 bases, and 4 bases had no gene match. The CDR3 covers 13 residues. CDR3: CSVKDRGKETQYF. CDR3 in DNA: TGCAGCGTTAAGGACAGGGGCAAAGAGACCCAGTACTTC.

This clonotype was counted only a few times. The genes are TRBV27 and TRBJ2-1; the D gene is possibly TRBD2 (6 bases). Germline CDR1 MNHEY, CDR2 SMNVEV (reference sequence). The CDR3 extends over 17 amino acids. Trimming removed 0 bases at V and 3 bases at J, with 15 bases between. The CDR3 loop is CASSLSAWDSSYNEQFF. The CDR3 coding sequence is TGTGCCAGCAGTTTATCAGCTTGGGACTCGAGCTACAATGAGCAGTTCTTC.

This clonotype was detected only a few times. The chain couples TRBV21-1 to TRBJ1-1. TRBV21-1 is reported as a pseudogene. The length of the CDR3 is 15 residues. The CDR3 nucleotides are TGTGCCAGCAGCAAAGTTGTCAGGTCGAACACTGAAGCTTTCTTT. The encoded protein is CASSKVVRSNTEAFF.

This clonotype was recorded many times. The V and J genes are TRBV6-5 and TRBJ2-5, with a possible D match to TRBD1 (6 bases). Germline V gives CDR1 MNHEY, CDR2 SVGAGI. The CDR3 runs 13 residues. V lost 7 bases and J lost 2, with 11 bases in between. This CDR3 is CASTRQAQETQYF. The DNA for the CDR3 is TGTGCCAGCACTAGACAGGCTCAAGAGACCCAGTACTTC.

Only a few counts were recorded for this clonotype. CDR3 bases: TGCAGCGTTGCTCCATGGGGCAACACCGGGGAGCTGTTTTTT. It is translated as CSVAPWGNTGELFF. The V call is TRBV29-1, the J call TRBJ2-2; weak D call: TRBD1 (5 bases). V was shortened by 4 bases and J by 2 bases, with 11 bases between the two germline ends. The CDR3 is made up of 14 amino acids. Germline CDR1 and CDR2: SQVTM and ANQGSEA.

This clonotype was counted a few times. A single base separates this from a much larger clone, so it may be a read error. The chain is built from TRBV3-1 and TRBJ1-2, with D unresolved. CDR3 size: 15 residues. Germline V lookup: CDR1 LGHDT, CDR2 YNNKEL (reference sequence). The chain's CDR3 is CACSQDHLTLYGYTF. CDR3 nucleotides: TGTGCCTGCAGCCAAGATCACTTGACTCTCTATGGCTACACCTTC.

The V gene is TRBV6-5, the J gene TRBJ2-2; 7 nucleotides align to TRBD2. CDR1 and CDR2 from the germline V gene are MNHEY and SVGAGI. Trimming cost V 2 bases and J 2 bases; bases outside gene matches: 8. The CDR3 totals 17 residues. The CDR3 nucleotides are TGTGCCAGCAGTTACCCGTGGCTAGCGGATAACACCGGGGAGCTGTTTTTT. Its protein product is CASSYPWLADNTGELFF.

This chain connects TRBV5-5 to TRBJ1-6; 7 nucleotides match TRBD1. The CDR3 consists of 16 residues. V gave up 5 bases and J gave up 0 bases; unmatched junction bases: 5. CDR1 SGHKS and CDR2 YYEKEE come from the germline V gene (reference sequence). The DNA for the CDR3 is TGTGCCAGCAGGGGGACAGCGAGCTCCTATAATTCACCCCTCCACTTT. Translated, it gives CASRGTASSYNSPLHF.

This chain links TRBV12-3 or TRBV12-4 with TRBJ2-5; 10 positions match TRBD1. Germline trimming cut 6 bases from V and 5 bases from J; bases unmatched to any gene: 12. The CDR3 totals 16 residues. The CDR3 nucleotides read TGTGCCAGCAGCCGCCTCCCGACAGGGGGCCTGGAGACCCAGTACTTC. The encoded protein is CASSRLPTGGLETQYF.

This clonotype has a handful of counts. The V and J genes are TRBV5-1 and TRBJ2-5; D is uncertain. The V and J ends lost 5 bases and 4 bases respectively, with 9 bases between them. The length of the CDR3 is 12 residues. CDR1 is SGHRS, CDR2 YFSETQ, per germline. Here the CDR3 reads CASRATVETQYF. The CDR3 region has the DNA TGCGCCAGCAGGGCCACAGTAGAGACCCAGTACTTC.

This clonotype has ten or more counts. The rearrangement joins TRBV7-2 to TRBJ2-2; 9 bases are shared with TRBD2. Germline assignment: CDR1 SGHTA and CDR2 FQGNSA. The CDR3 runs to 16 residues. Losses at the gene ends were 7 bases for V and 5 bases for J; bases not matched to a gene: 11. The CDR3 sequence is CASTSPSGGKTGELFF. CDR3 bases: TGTGCCAGCACCTCACCGAGCGGGGGGAAAACCGGGGAGCTGTTTTTT. The full variable domain, in which reference TRBV7-2 and TRBJ2-2 provide the parts outside the CDR3, is GAGVSQSPSNKVTEKGKDVELRCDPISGHTALYWYRQSLGQGLEFLIYFQGNSAPDKSGLPSDRFSAERTGGSVSTLTIQRTQQEDSAVYLCASTSPSGGKTGELFFGEGSRLTVL.

This clonotype was counted at least ten times. This sequence joins TRBV7-8 and TRBJ2-1; D may be TRBD1 or TRBD2 (6 bases each). The CDR3 covers 15 residues. The ends were cut back, 5 bases at V and 8 bases at J, with 19 bases in the middle. Germline CDR1 SGHVS, CDR2 FQNEAQ. CDR3 loop: CASSPRGLGGDEQFF. The CDR3 coding sequence is TGTGCCAGCAGCCCGCGAGGTTTGGGGGGCGATGAGCAGTTCTTC.

This clonotype came up a few times. The gene calls are TRBV7-9 and TRBJ2-7, with 7 nucleotides matching TRBD2. Germline trimming cut 5 bases from V and 7 bases from J; bases unmatched to any gene: 2. The CDR3 runs 11 residues. The germline CDR1 and CDR2 sequences are SEHNR and FQNEAQ (reference sequence). For the CDR3, the DNA is TGTGCCAGCAGCGTGGGGGGGGAGCAGTACGTC. It specifies CASSVGGEQYV.

This rearrangement joins TRBV29-1 to TRBJ2-1; TRBD1 might be the D (5 bases). This CDR3 spans 12 amino acids. The V gene lost 6 bases and the J gene lost 13 bases, with 19 bases spanning the gap. Germline V gene sequence: CDR1 SQVTM, CDR2 ANQGSEA. Here the CDR3 reads CSVVPPPDTQFF. Here the CDR3 DNA reads TGCAGCGTGGTCCCCCCCCCGGACACCCAGTTCTTC.

This clonotype was counted between two and nine times. The J gene is TRBJ1-5, the V gene TRBV20-1, with 7 bases identical to TRBD1. The V gene end was trimmed by 6 bases and the J gene end by 3 bases; junction bases not matched to a gene: 11. In germline, CDR1 is DFQATT, CDR2 SNEGSKA (reference sequence). There are 15 residues in the CDR3. The CDR3: CSAVTGVEVNQPQHF. The CDR3 DNA reads as TGCAGTGCAGTAACAGGGGTTGAGGTCAATCAGCCCCAGCATTTT.

The sample holds many counts of this clonotype. The V gene is TRBV12-3 or TRBV12-4, the J gene TRBJ2-1; perhaps TRBD2 as D (6 bases). The CDR3 spans 13 residues. Deletions cut 3 bases from V and 8 bases from J, with 11 bases between. In DNA, the CDR3 is TGTGCCAGCAGTTTTGCGGGGCTCGATGAGCAGTTCTTC. Protein: CASSFAGLDEQFF.

The rearrangement links TRBV5-1 to TRBJ2-1; 11 bases match TRBD1. Per the germline V gene, CDR1 is SGHRS and CDR2 is YFSETQ. After removal of 7 bases from V and 8 bases from J, the junction contained 11 bases not matched to a gene. This CDR3 contains 15 residues. CDR3 sequence: CASSRRDRGFDEQFF. The CDR3 bases are TGCGCCAGCTCCCGGAGGGACAGGGGGTTCGATGAGCAGTTCTTC.

The chain has TRBV30 and TRBJ2-7, with 7 bases fitting TRBD1. Germline V CDR1 and CDR2: GTSNPN, SVGIG (reference sequence). V dropped 0 bases and J dropped 1; count of bases not matched to a gene: 6. The CDR3 sequence is 15 residues long. CDR3 protein: CAWSVNRGGSYEQYF. Here the CDR3 DNA reads TGTGCCTGGAGTGTAAACAGGGGTGGGTCCTACGAGCAGTACTTC. The full variable domain, completed using reference TRBV30 and TRBJ2-7, is SQTIHQWPATLVQPVGSPLSLECTVEGTSNPNLYWYRQAAGRGLQLLFYSVGIGQISSEVPQNLSASRPQDRQFILSSKKLLLSDSGFYLCAWSVNRGGSYEQYFGPGTRLTVT.

This clonotype has only a few counts. This chain connects TRBV4-2 to TRBJ1-5, with a possible D match to TRBD1 (5 bases). CDR1 and CDR2 (germline): LGHNA, YNFKEQ. The CDR3 is 16 residues long. The V gene lost 3 bases and the J gene lost 5 bases, with 17 bases spanning the gap. CDR3 DNA: TGTGCCAGCAGCCAGGGATTGGGCGGGGCTCATCAGCCCCAGCATTTT. It specifies CASSQGLGGAHQPQHF.